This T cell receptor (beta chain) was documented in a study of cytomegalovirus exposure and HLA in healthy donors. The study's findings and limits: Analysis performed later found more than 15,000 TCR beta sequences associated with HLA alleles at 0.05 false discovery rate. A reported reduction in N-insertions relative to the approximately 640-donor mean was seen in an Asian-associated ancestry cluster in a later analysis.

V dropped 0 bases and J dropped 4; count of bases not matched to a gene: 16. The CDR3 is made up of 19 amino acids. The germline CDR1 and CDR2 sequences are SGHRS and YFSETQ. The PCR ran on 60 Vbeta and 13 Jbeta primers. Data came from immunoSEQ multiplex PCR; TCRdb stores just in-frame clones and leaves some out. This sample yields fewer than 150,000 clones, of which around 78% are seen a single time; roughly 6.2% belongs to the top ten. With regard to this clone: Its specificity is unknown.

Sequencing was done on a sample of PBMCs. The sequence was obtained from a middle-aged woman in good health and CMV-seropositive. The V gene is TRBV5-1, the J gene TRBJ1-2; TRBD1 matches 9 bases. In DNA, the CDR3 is TGCGCCAGCAGCTTGGCCCCGGGACAGGGTCTAGGTTTTGGCTATGGCTACACCTTC. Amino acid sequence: CASSLAPGQGLGFGYGYTF.